This TCR beta chain was sequenced during a study of shared clonotypes between healthy human individuals. Study-wide findings and caveats: Among non-shared clonotypes, generation probabilities were lower than among those shared by all four donors.

Regarding this clone: What it recognizes is unknown.

Healthy HIV-negative adults without recent acute infections or vaccinations served as donors. CD4+ cell separation produced CD45RA+ naive and CD45RA-negative memory subsets. This CDR3 contains 13 residues. With 10 bases clipped from V and 5 bases from J, the junction kept 11 bases outside the gene matches. Germline loops: CDR1 MNHEY, CDR2 SVGAGI. The data were produced by immunoSEQ multiplex PCR, yet TCRdb's version contains in-frame clones alone and is incomplete. Counted here are 2 million to 2.5 million clones, more than 80% occurring once; the ten biggest clones make up 0.39%. The sample taken for sequencing was naive CD4+ T cells from PBMCs. Subset of the sample: CD45RA+ positively selected. The receptor was derived from a man aged 18-30 years in good health. Some clones in this sample may be carry-over from other donors' samples. V is TRBV6-5 and J is TRBJ2-7; 7 bases agree with TRBD1. CDR3 sequence (DNA): TGTGCCACCCGACAGGGACCTTGGGACGAGCAGTACTTC. Protein: CATRQGPWDEQYF.